This passage covers 31 T cell receptor beta chains from one sample sequenced in a study of low-dose radiotherapy and immunotherapy resistance in tumors. The sample's time point: before trial treatment. With TRAV- and TRBV-specific primers, first-strand cDNA was made, covering the alpha and beta chains. Over roughly 18 PCR cycles, TCRs were amplified from a constant-region primer and V-primer adapter. TCRdb reprocessed the reads via MiXCR and lists one record per CDR3 protein. Of more than 50,000 distinct CDR3 sequences in the sample, roughly a quarter were seen once. The specimen comprised PBMCs, sampled before treatment. The receptors were gathered from a male donor with prostate cancer.

V usage is TRBV30 and J usage is TRBJ1-5; D is perhaps TRBD1 (6 bases). V lost 5 bases and J 7 bases, leaving 21 bases between the germline ends. The V gene's germline CDR1 is GTSNPN and CDR2 SVGIG (reference sequence). This CDR3 is 15 amino acids long. The CDR3 sequence is CAWASGERSEQPQHF. For the CDR3, the DNA is TGTGCCTGGGCCTCAGGGGAACGGTCAGAACAGCCCCAGCATTTT.

This clonotype was detected many times. This CDR3 is CSVDGVTGKKGQYF. The CDR3 region has the DNA TGCAGCGTGGACGGGGTGACAGGGAAGAAGGGCCAGTACTTC. The chain recombines TRBV29-1 with TRBJ2-5; TRBD1 aligns across 7 bases. The CDR3 spans 14 residues. Trimming cost V 6 bases and J 10 bases; bases outside gene matches: 17. CDR1 is SQVTM, CDR2 ANQGSEA, per germline.

This clonotype has only a few counts. The genes are TRBV28 and TRBJ2-3; 10 nucleotides line up with TRBD2. With V trimmed by 7 bases and J by 3 bases, 7 bases remained unmatched. CDR1 and CDR2 from the germline V gene are MDHEN and SYDVKM. CDR3 length: 15 residues. CDR3 bases: TGTGCCAGCACACTAGCGGGGAAGGGTACAGATACGCAGTATTTT. This encodes CASTLAGKGTDTQYF.

In its sample, this clonotype was seen many times. The gene calls are TRBV20-1 and TRBJ2-7; possible D gene TRBD2, 5 bases. Germline CDR1 DFQATT, CDR2 SNEGSKA (reference sequence). The CDR3 spans 16 residues. The V end lost 1 base, the J end lost 3 bases, and 19 bases lay between the germline ends. CDR3 sequence: CSARAPRGVDFYEQYF. The CDR3 nucleotides read TGCAGTGCTAGAGCCCCCCGGGGAGTAGACTTCTACGAGCAGTACTTC.

Comment on this clonotype: With only one base between it and a far larger clone, this is likely a read error. This chain connects TRBV15 to TRBJ2-7, with 12 nucleotides matching TRBD2. Germline V gene lookup returns CDR1 LNHNV and CDR2 YYDKDF (reference sequence). With V trimmed by 0 bases and J by 7 bases, 7 bases remained unmatched. This CDR3 spans 16 amino acids. The CDR3 region is CATSRDASGGAVEQYF. The CDR3 DNA reads as TGTGCCACCAGCAGAGATGCTAGCGGGGGGGCTGTTGAGCAGTACTTC. The whole variable domain, remainder taken from reference TRBV15 and TRBJ2-7, is DAMVIQNPRYQVTQFGKPVTLSCSQTLNHNVMYWYQQKSSQAPKLLFHYYDKDFNNEADTPDNFQSRRPNTSFCFLDIRSPGLGDTAMYLCATSRDASGGAVEQYFGPGTRLTVT.

This clonotype has ten or more counts. The CDR3 bases are TGTGCCAGCAGTGAAGTGGGACAGGAAAAGCAGTACTTC. This codes for CASSEVGQEKQYF. The gene calls are TRBV6-2 or TRBV6-3 and TRBJ2-7, with TRBD1 matching 8 bases. CDR3 length: 13 residues. Germline V gene data show CDR1 as MNHEY and CDR2 as SVGEGT. Trimming cost V 5 bases and J 8 bases; bases outside gene matches: 8.

This clonotype was seen ten or more times. The chain employs TRBV7-3 and TRBJ2-3; 7 nucleotides agree with TRBD2. Trimming took 5 bases from V and 0 from J; bases not matched to a gene: 5. The CDR3 contains 15 residues. Germline CDR1 is SGHTA and CDR2 is FQGTGA. CDR3 in DNA: TGTGCCAGCAGCCTAAGCGGGACTAGCACAGATACGCAGTATTTT. Protein product: CASSLSGTSTDTQYF.

This clonotype was detected ten times or more. One junction end disagrees with the germline gene, perhaps due to a read error. This sequence joins TRBV5-5 and TRBJ2-7, with 9 bases lining up with TRBD1. The CDR3 loop spans 15 amino acids. CDR1 SGHKS and CDR2 YYEKEE come from the germline V gene (reference sequence). The CDR3 DNA reads TGCGCCAGCAGCTTGGGACAGGGCCCCTCCTACGAGCAGTACTTC. Residues: CASSLGQGPSYEQYF. Variable domain in full (rest from reference TRBV5-5 and TRBJ2-7): DAGVTQSPTHLIKTRGQQVTLRCSPISGHKSVSWYQQVLGQGPQFIFQYYEKEERGRGNFPDRFSARQFPNYSSELNVNALLLGDSALYLCASSLGQGPSYEQYFGPGTRLTVT.

This clonotype qualifies as medium-sized. The rearrangement uses TRBV2 and TRBJ2-1, with no clear D. The germline V and J ends were trimmed by 4 bases and 3 bases, with 10 bases remaining between them. The CDR3 sequence is 14 residues long. CDR1 is SNHLY, CDR2 FYNNEI, per germline. The CDR3 is CASSARGVYNEQFF. The CDR3 DNA reads as TGTGCCAGCAGTGCCCGTGGGGTCTACAATGAGCAGTTCTTC.

This clonotype came up many times. This chain links TRBV29-1 with TRBJ2-1; 14 nucleotides agree with TRBD2. After removal of 3 bases from V and 4 bases from J, the junction contained 5 bases not matched to a gene. The CDR3 runs 16 residues. Germline V CDR1 and CDR2: SQVTM, ANQGSEA. The CDR3 loop is CSVDGTSGSSYNEQFF. In DNA form, the CDR3 reads TGCAGCGTTGATGGGACTAGCGGGAGCTCGTACAATGAGCAGTTCTTC.

This clonotype was seen a handful of times. Only one base separates this from a far larger clonotype, so it likely reflects a read error. The chain joins TRBV28 to TRBJ2-1; either TRBD1 or TRBD2 may supply D (6 bases each). CDR3 length: 16 residues. Germline CDR1 MDHEN, CDR2 SYDVKM. Trimming took off 9 bases at V and 10 bases at J, with 28 bases between the two ends. The CDR3 is CASSAPQGLGGYEQFF. In nucleotides, the CDR3 is TGTGCCAGTTCCGCGCCGCAGGGTTTGGGGGGCTACGAGCAGTTCTTC.

This chain links TRBV18 with TRBJ1-4, with D unclear. The CDR3 is 13 residues long. Trimming took 3 bases from V and 6 from J, leaving 8 bases between them. From germline, CDR1 is KGHSH and CDR2 LQKENI. The CDR3 region has the DNA TGTGCCAGCTCACCGTACGAGGATGAAAAACTGTTTTTT. As protein: CASSPYEDEKLFF.

This clonotype has ten or more counts. The chain has TRBV5-4 and TRBJ2-2; D is ambiguous. Trimming removed 2 bases at V and 1 base at J, with 6 bases between. The CDR3 is 14 residues long. Per germline, CDR1 SGHNT and CDR2 YYREEE (reference sequence). CDR3 loop: CASSLSLNTGELFF. The CDR3 nucleotides are TGTGCCAGCAGCTTAAGCTTGAACACCGGGGAGCTGTTTTTT. Drawing the rest from reference TRBV5-4 and TRBJ2-2, the complete variable domain is ETGVTQSPTHLIKTRGQQVTLRCSSQSGHNTVSWYQQALGQGPQFIFQYYREEENGRGNFPPRFSGLQFPNYSSELNVNALELDDSALYLCASSLSLNTGELFFGEGSRLTVL.

On this clonotype: A far larger clone is one nucleotide away, so this likely arose from a read error. The chain is built from TRBV5-4 and TRBJ2-1; 15 nucleotides agree with TRBD2. The CDR3 length is 15 residues. Germline values: CDR1 SGHNT, CDR2 YYREEE (reference sequence). V lost 4 bases and J lost 13; bases outside the gene matches: 9. The CDR3 region is CASSLGTSGRNIQFF. The DNA for the CDR3 is TGTGCCAGCAGCCTCGGGACTAGCGGGAGGAACATTCAGTTCTTC.

The rearrangement links TRBV25-1 to TRBJ1-6; tentative D call: TRBD1 (5 bases). Trimming removed 4 bases from V and 6 bases from J, with 7 bases in between. The CDR3 extends over 13 amino acids. Per germline, CDR1 MGHDK and CDR2 SYGVNS. The CDR3 sequence is CASSGQINSPLHF. CDR3 sequence (DNA): TGTGCCAGCAGTGGACAGATTAATTCACCCCTCCACTTT.

This clonotype was found many times. The chain couples TRBV30 to TRBJ2-4; D is perhaps TRBD2 (6 bases). Trimming cost V 0 bases and J 0 bases, with 9 bases left between them. The CDR3 runs 15 residues. In germline, CDR1 is GTSNPN, CDR2 SVGIG (reference sequence). The CDR3 reads CAWSVGGVAKNIQYF. In DNA, the CDR3 is TGTGCCTGGAGTGTAGGCGGGGTAGCCAAAAACATTCAGTACTTC.

This clonotype appeared many times. The CDR3 region is CASSPIIPGQGPQETQYF. The CDR3 nucleotides are TGTGCCAGCAGTCCCATTATACCGGGACAGGGTCCGCAAGAGACCCAGTACTTC. The V and J genes are TRBV28 and TRBJ2-5; TRBD1 aligns across 9 bases. Trimming at V came to 5 bases and at J to 2 bases, leaving 15 bases not matched to a gene. Germline V gene data show CDR1 as MDHEN and CDR2 as SYDVKM. The CDR3 consists of 18 residues.

This clonotype was picked up many times. V and J are TRBV7-2 and TRBJ1-5, with D hard to call. The CDR3 has 14 amino acids. V gave up 0 bases and J gave up 7 bases, with 10 bases separating them. Germline V CDR1 and CDR2: SGHTA, FQGNSA. CDR3 region: CASSLAGGWQPQHF. The CDR3 region has the DNA TGTGCCAGCAGCTTAGCGGGCGGGTGGCAGCCCCAGCATTTT.

Only a few counts were recorded for this clonotype. The J gene is TRBJ1-6, the V gene TRBV27; D not certain. The CDR3 has 13 amino acids. V was trimmed by 6 bases and J by 8 bases, leaving 11 bases between them. Germline V lookup: CDR1 MNHEY, CDR2 SMNVEV (reference sequence). The CDR3 bases are TGTGCCAGCAGCCGTCCTCCGGATTCACCCCTCCACTTT. It is translated as CASSRPPDSPLHF.

This clonotype was observed at least ten times. The CDR3, as DNA: TGCGCCAGCAGTGAAAACTCGAACACCGGGGAGCTGTTTTTT. Its protein is CASSENSNTGELFF. J is TRBJ2-2 and V is TRBV10-1; D gene ambiguous. V was cut by 3 bases and J by 0 bases, with 5 bases left in between. The V gene's germline CDR1 is WNHNN and CDR2 SYGVQD (reference sequence). The CDR3 extends over 14 amino acids.

The rearrangement joins TRBV5-6 to TRBJ2-1; 7 bases align to TRBD1. This CDR3 comprises 12 residues. V shed 1 base, J shed 10 bases, and the junction held 2 bases outside the gene matches. CDR1 is SGHDT, CDR2 YYEEEE, per germline. The CDR3 sequence is CASSLRGPEQFF. DNA of the CDR3: TGTGCCAGCAGCTTGAGGGGGCCCGAGCAGTTCTTC.

The table lists this clonotype with many counts. This chain uses TRBV27 with TRBJ2-3; 10 bases are a match to TRBD1. The CDR3 spans 13 residues. Germline V gives CDR1 MNHEY, CDR2 SMNVEV (reference sequence). V lost 6 bases, J lost 3 bases, and 0 bases stayed unmatched. CDR3 bases: TGTGCCAGCAGGGACAGGGGGACAGATACGCAGTATTTT. Its protein product is CASRDRGTDTQYF.

Many counts were recorded for this clonotype. This rearrangement joins TRBV10-3 to TRBJ1-2; tentative D call: TRBD1 (5 bases). Deletions cut 8 bases from V and 4 bases from J, with 17 bases between. Germline V gene data show CDR1 as ENHRY and CDR2 as SYGVKD. The CDR3 length is 14 residues. The CDR3 here is CAIGAGQPLYGYTF. The CDR3 DNA follows: TGTGCCATCGGGGCAGGCCAACCCCTCTATGGCTACACCTTC.

The rearrangement links TRBV5-4 to TRBJ1-1, with D perhaps matching TRBD1 (5 bases). The length of the CDR3 is 14 residues. Germline-derived CDR1 and CDR2 are SGHNT and YYREEE (reference sequence). Trimming shortened V by 4 bases and J by 1 base, and 11 bases separated the two germline ends. The CDR3 protein is CASSQGVENTEAFF. The CDR3 DNA is TGTGCCAGCAGCCAGGGCGTGGAGAACACTGAAGCTTTCTTT. Full variable domain (missing parts from reference TRBV5-4 and TRBJ1-1): ETGVTQSPTHLIKTRGQQVTLRCSSQSGHNTVSWYQQALGQGPQFIFQYYREEENGRGNFPPRFSGLQFPNYSSELNVNALELDDSALYLCASSQGVENTEAFFGQGTRLTVV.

V is TRBV19 and J is TRBJ1-5; D is unclear. Germline loops: CDR1 LNHDA, CDR2 SQIVND (reference sequence). Trimming stripped 6 bases from V and 3 bases from J, with 15 bases between. CDR3 length: 15 amino acids. In DNA, the CDR3 is TGTGCCAGTAGGATTGGGGAGGGCTCCAATCAGCCCCAGCATTTT. Its protein product is CASRIGEGSNQPQHF.

This clonotype occurred many times. The V and J genes are TRBV11-2 and TRBJ1-1, with D perhaps matching TRBD1 (5 bases). CDR3 length: 16 residues. Trimming shortened V by 1 base and J by 3 bases, and 15 bases separated the two germline ends. In germline, CDR1 is SGHAT, CDR2 FQNNGV. CDR3 nucleotide sequence: TGTGCCAGCAGCTTAGTCATGGGGGTAGTGCACACTGAAGCTTTCTTT. It translates to CASSLVMGVVHTEAFF. The complete variable domain, with remaining parts taken from reference TRBV11-2 and TRBJ1-1, reads EAGVAQSPRYKIIEKRQSVAFWCNPISGHATLYWYQQILGQGPKLLIQFQNNGVVDDSQLPKDRFSAERLKGVDSTLKIQPAKLEDSAVYLCASSLVMGVVHTEAFFGQGTRLTVV.

Ten or more counts support this clonotype. This chain joins TRBV28 and TRBJ2-5; maybe TRBD1 (5 bases). The CDR3 has 16 amino acids. Germline CDR1 and CDR2: MDHEN and SYDVKM. Trimming removed 4 bases at V and 0 bases at J, with 15 bases between. The CDR3 coding sequence is TGTGCCAGCAGTTCCCTTTCTGACAGAAACCAAGAGACCCAGTACTTC. It specifies CASSSLSDRNQETQYF.

Many counts were recorded for this clonotype. This chain links TRBV6-2 or TRBV6-3 with TRBJ1-2; no reliable D call. V gave up 7 bases and J gave up 0 bases, with 9 bases separating them. Germline-derived CDR1 and CDR2 are MNHEY and SVGEGT. The CDR3 consists of 13 residues. The CDR3, as DNA: TGTGCCAGCACCGCGAAAGCTAACTATGGCTACACCTTC. Its protein is CASTAKANYGYTF.

This clonotype was detected ten times or more. The rearrangement uses TRBV19 and TRBJ2-5; D might be TRBD1 or TRBD2, each matching 5 bases. The CDR3 spans 15 residues. Trimming stripped 5 bases from V and 4 bases from J, with 17 bases between. CDR1 is LNHDA and CDR2 is SQIVND in the germline V gene (reference sequence). In DNA form, the CDR3 reads TGTGCCAGTAGTTCCGGGGACGTCCGGACAGAGACCCAGTACTTC. Its protein product is CASSSGDVRTETQYF.

This clonotype appeared a single time. The chain combines TRBV10-3 with TRBJ1-1; TRBD1 matches 7 bases. J gave up 4 bases and V 4 bases, and 12 bases lay outside the gene matches. CDR3 length equals 16 residues. Germline V gene lookup returns CDR1 ENHRY and CDR2 SYGVKD. CDR3 nucleotide sequence: TGTGCCATCAGTGGTAATTTTAGGGAGGGGGCCACTGAAGCTTTCTTT. It translates to CAISGNFREGATEAFF.

This clonotype has a count of ten or more. The gene calls are TRBV7-9 and TRBJ2-7, with 7 nucleotides matching TRBD1. This CDR3 has 13 residues. Germline-derived CDR1 and CDR2 are SEHNR and FQNEAQ (reference sequence). Trimming took 4 bases from V and 2 from J; bases not matched to a gene: 2. The CDR3 coding sequence is TGTGCCAGCAGCTCCACAGGGGCCTACGAGCAGTACTTC. It encodes CASSSTGAYEQYF. The complete variable domain, with remaining parts taken from reference TRBV7-9 and TRBJ2-7, reads DTGVSQNPRHKITKRGQNVTFRCDPISEHNRLYWYRQTLGQGPEFLTYFQNEAQLEKSRLLSDRFSAERPKGSFSTLEIQRTEQGDSAMYLCASSSTGAYEQYFGPGTRLTVT.